This TCR beta chain appears in the sequencing data of a study of CD8 T cells in Susac syndrome. After extraction with the RNeasy kit, 0.5 to 1 ug of the RNA was reverse transcribed using random hexamers. TCRdb processed the immunoSEQ multiplex PCR reads anew with MiXCR; each CDR3 protein has one entry. The top ten clones hold more than 0.08% of a sample with over 150,000 distinct CDR3 sequences, 85% to 95% of them seen once. The V end was cut by 0 bases, the J end by 0 bases, with 14 bases between. Germline lookup yields CDR1 DFQATT and CDR2 SNEGSKA (reference sequence). This CDR3 spans 16 amino acids. TEMRA cells were enriched by FACS, while CD8+ and CD4+ T cells were obtained through a negative isolation that was performed magnetically.

The receptor was isolated from a human donor with Susac syndrome. Sequencing was carried out using CD4+ T cells from PBMCs. The gene calls are TRBV20-1 and TRBJ1-1, with D possibly matching TRBD1 (5 bases). This chain's CDR3 is CSARDSRRGLNTEAFF. As DNA, the CDR3 is TGCAGTGCTAGAGATTCGCGTAGGGGCCTGAACACTGAAGCTTTCTTT.